This entry is about one T cell receptor beta chain. What it binds is not known. The data originate from a study of beta chain features in type 1 diabetes. Findings of the study overall: There were fewer insertions and more deletions at the VDJ junctions of type 1 diabetes patients.

The isolated RNA, all of it, was reverse transcribed, so expressed TCRB transcripts were what got sequenced. TCRdb's table, derived via immunoSEQ multiplex PCR, lists solely in-frame clones and lacks some. The sample records 860,000 or so clones, roughly 15% being singletons. Trimming removed 4 bases at V and 0 bases at J, with 13 bases between. CDR3 length: 15 residues. Germline CDR1 MNHNY, CDR2 SVGAGI (reference sequence). The chain combines TRBV6-6 with TRBJ2-7, with a possible D match to TRBD1 (6 bases). The sequence was obtained from a woman aged 18-29 years in good health. Sequenced material: naive CD4+ T cells from blood. CDR3 sequence: CASSSQGTSSYEQYF. CDR3 DNA: TGTGCCAGCAGTTCTCAGGGGACCAGCTCCTACGAGCAGTACTTC.